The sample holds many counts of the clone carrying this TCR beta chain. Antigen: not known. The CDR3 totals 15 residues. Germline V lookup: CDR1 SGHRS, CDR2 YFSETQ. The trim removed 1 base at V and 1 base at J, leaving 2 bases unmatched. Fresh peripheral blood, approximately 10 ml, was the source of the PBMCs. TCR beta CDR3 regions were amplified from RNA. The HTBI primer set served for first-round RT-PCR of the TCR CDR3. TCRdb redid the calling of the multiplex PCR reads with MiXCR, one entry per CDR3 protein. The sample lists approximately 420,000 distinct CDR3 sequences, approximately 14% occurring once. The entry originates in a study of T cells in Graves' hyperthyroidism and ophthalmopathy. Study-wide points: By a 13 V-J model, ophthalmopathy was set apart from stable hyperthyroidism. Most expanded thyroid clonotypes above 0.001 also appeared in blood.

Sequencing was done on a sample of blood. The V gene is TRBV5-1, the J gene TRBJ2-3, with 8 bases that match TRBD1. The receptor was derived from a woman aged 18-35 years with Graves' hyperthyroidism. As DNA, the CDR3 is TGCGCCAGCAGCTTGACGGGACAGGGCACAGATACGCAGTATTTT. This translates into CASSLTGQGTDTQYF. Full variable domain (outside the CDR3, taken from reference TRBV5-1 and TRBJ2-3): KAGVTQTPRYLIKTRGQQVTLSCSPISGHRSVSWYQQTPGQGLQFLFEYFSETQRNKGNFPGRFSGRQFSNSRSEMNVSTLELGDSALYLCASSLTGQGTDTQYFGPGTRLTVL.